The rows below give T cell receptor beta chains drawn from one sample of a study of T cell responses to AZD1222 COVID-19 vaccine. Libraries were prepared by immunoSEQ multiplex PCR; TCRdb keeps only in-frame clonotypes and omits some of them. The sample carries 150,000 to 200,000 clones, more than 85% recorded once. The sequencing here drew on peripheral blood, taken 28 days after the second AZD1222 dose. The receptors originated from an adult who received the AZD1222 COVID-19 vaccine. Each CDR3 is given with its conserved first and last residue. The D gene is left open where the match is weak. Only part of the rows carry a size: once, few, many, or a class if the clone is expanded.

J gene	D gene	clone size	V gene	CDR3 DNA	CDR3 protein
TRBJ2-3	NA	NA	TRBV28	TGTGCCAGCAGTTTTACAGGAACTAGCACAGATACGCAGTATTTT	CASSFTGTSTDTQYF
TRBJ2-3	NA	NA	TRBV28	TGTGCCAGCAGTCTTAAGGGCCATACGCAGTATTTT	CASSLKGHTQYF
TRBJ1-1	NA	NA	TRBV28	TGTGCCAGCAGTTTAGGAGGCTCCGGGCCCTCAACTGAAGCTTTCTTT	CASSLGGSGPSTEAFF
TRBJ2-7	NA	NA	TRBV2	TGTGCCAGCAAGGACAGCTCCTACGAGCAGTACTTC	CASKDSSYEQYF
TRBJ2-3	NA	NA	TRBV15	TGTGCCACCAGCAGGGATAGCGGTACCACAGATACGCAGTATTTT	CATSRDSGTTDTQYF
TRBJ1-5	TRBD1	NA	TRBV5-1	TGCGCCAGCAGCTTTGGACAGGGGAATCAGCCCCAGCATTTT	CASSFGQGNQPQHF
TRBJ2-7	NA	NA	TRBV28	TGTGCCAGCAGTTTGGAGAGCGAGCAGTACTTC	CASSLESEQYF
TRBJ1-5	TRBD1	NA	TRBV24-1	TGTGCCACCAGTGATTCCCGAACAGGGGCGTATAGCAATCAGCCCCAGCATTTT	CATSDSRTGAYSNQPQHF
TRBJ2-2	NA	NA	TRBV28	TGTGCCACCATTAGACAGGCCACCGGGGAGCTGTTTTTT	CATIRQATGELFF
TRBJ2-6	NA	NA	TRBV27	TGTGCCAGCAGTTTTTCGGGGGCTGGGGCCAACGTCCTGACTTTC	CASSFSGAGANVLTF
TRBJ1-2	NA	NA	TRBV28	TGTGCCAGCAGTTTATTTAGCCAGAACTATGGCTACACCTTC	CASSLFSQNYGYTF
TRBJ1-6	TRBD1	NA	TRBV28	TGTGCCAGCAGTTTATCAGGGACAGGGGGCTTCCTCTATAATTCACCCCTCCACTTT	CASSLSGTGGFLYNSPLHF
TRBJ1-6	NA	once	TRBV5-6	TGTGCCAGCAGTAGGAGGCCGGCCGATTCACCCCTCCACTTT	CASSRRPADSPLHF
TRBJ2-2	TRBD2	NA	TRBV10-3	TGTGCCATCAGTGGAGCGGGAGCGACCACCGGGGAGCTGTTTTTT	CAISGAGATTGELFF
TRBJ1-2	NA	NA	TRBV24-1	TGTGCCACCAGTGCCCTGGGGGGGCAGGGAATAGATGGCTACACCTTC	CATSALGGQGIDGYTF
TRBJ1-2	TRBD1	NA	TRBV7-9	TGTGCCAGCAGTCCCGGGACAGGGCACCTCTATGGCTACACCTTC	CASSPGTGHLYGYTF
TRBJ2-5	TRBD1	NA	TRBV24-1	TGTGCCACCAGTGATTGGGACAGGGGTAGGGAGACCCAGTACTTC	CATSDWDRGRETQYF
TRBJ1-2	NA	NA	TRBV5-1	TGCGCCAGCACCCAGGGAAGGGGGTATGGCTACACCTTC	CASTQGRGYGYTF
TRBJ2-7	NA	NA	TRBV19	TGTGCCAGTAGTTCTGACATCTCCTACGAGCAGTACTTC	CASSSDISYEQYF
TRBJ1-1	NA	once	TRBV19	TGTGCCAGTACGCCGGGGGATCTGGTCACTGAAGCTTTCTTT	CASTPGDLVTEAFF
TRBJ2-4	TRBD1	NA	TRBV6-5	TGTGCCAGCAGTTTCGGACAGGTCCCAGCCAAAAACATTCAGTACTTC	CASSFGQVPAKNIQYF